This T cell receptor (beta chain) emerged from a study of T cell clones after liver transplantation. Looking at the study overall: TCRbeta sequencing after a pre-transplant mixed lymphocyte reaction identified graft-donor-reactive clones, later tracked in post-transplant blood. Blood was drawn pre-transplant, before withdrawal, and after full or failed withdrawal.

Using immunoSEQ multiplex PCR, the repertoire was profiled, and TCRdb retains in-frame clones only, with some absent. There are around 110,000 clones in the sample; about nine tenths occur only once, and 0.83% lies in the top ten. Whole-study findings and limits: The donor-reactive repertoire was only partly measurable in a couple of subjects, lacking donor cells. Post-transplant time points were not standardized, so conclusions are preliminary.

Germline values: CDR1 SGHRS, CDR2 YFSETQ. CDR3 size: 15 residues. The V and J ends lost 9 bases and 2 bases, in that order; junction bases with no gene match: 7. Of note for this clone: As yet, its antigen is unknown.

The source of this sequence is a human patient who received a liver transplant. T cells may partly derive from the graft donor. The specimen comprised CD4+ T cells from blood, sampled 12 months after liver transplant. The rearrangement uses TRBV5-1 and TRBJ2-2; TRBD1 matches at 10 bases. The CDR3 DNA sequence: TGCGCCATACGAGGGGACAGGGGTAACACCGGGGAGCTGTTTTTT. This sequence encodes CAIRGDRGNTGELFF.